This TCR beta chain stems from a study of cytomegalovirus exposure and HLA in healthy donors. In the study overall: The 666 first-cohort repertoires shared a platform with the 130 or so validation repertoires, as reported in a later analysis.

Germline CDR1 reads SGHRS; CDR2 reads YFSETQ. This CDR3 spans 17 amino acids. Trimming removed 4 bases from V and 3 bases from J, with 23 bases in between. Findings and limits, study-wide: A later analysis found first-cohort TCR clusters tended to co-occur in the 90 to 150 validation repertoires. The study recorded some 160 TCR beta chains that were cytomegalovirus-associated.

On this clone: Its antigen is unknown.

The data were produced by immunoSEQ multiplex PCR, yet TCRdb's version contains in-frame clones alone and is incomplete. The table lists some 49,000 clones, 85% to 95% of them singletons, with 1.4% in the top ten. The receptor was isolated from a man aged 18 to 30 in good health and CMV-seronegative. Source material: PBMCs. The rearrangement links TRBV5-1 to TRBJ2-7, with D possibly TRBD1 on 6 matching bases. CDR3 in amino acids: CASSPPRDKQLYYEQYF. The DNA for the CDR3 is TGCGCCAGCAGCCCCCCCCGGGACAAGCAGCTATACTACGAGCAGTACTTC.